These 22 T cell receptor beta chains were all obtained from the same sample, sequenced in a study of PD-L1 blockade in urothelial cancer. The assay was immunoSEQ multiplex PCR, and TCRdb's table has in-frame clones only and misses some. Among around 50,000 clones, 82% were seen once, and the ten largest hold about 1.7%. Time point here: pretreatment peripheral blood. Sequencing used PBMCs, obtained around atezolizumab (anti-PD-L1) treatment. The receptors were sampled from a man aged 45 to 65 with urothelial cancer.

The chain is built from TRBV30 and TRBJ1-5, with a possible D match to TRBD1 (6 bases). The germline CDR1 and CDR2 sequences are GTSNPN and SVGIG (reference sequence). The CDR3 spans 13 residues. V was pared by 5 bases and J by 1 base, with 9 bases between. CDR3 sequence: CAWSQGSNQPQHF. CDR3 nucleotide sequence: TGTGCCTGGTCCCAGGGGAGCAATCAGCCCCAGCATTTT.

The J gene is TRBJ1-6, the V gene TRBV7-6; 7 bases are a match to TRBD1. The trim removed 5 bases at V and 7 bases at J, leaving 2 bases unmatched. This CDR3 comprises 13 residues. In germline, CDR1 is SGHVS, CDR2 FNYEAQ. CDR3 sequence reads: CASSRDRNSPLHF. CDR3 DNA sequence: TGTGCCAGCAGCCGGGACAGAAATTCACCCCTCCACTTT.

The chain employs TRBV11-3 and TRBJ2-5, with 8 bases matching TRBD2. Germline loops: CDR1 SGHNT, CDR2 YENEEA. The CDR3 runs 15 residues. With V trimmed by 1 base and J by 5 bases, 6 bases remained unmatched. In nucleotides, the CDR3 is TGTGCCAGCAGCTTAGTCGGGGGGGCCGGGGAGACCCAGTACTTC. It encodes CASSLVGGAGETQYF.

The rearrangement joins TRBV13 to TRBJ2-7; 7 bases line up with TRBD1. The ends lost 5 bases at V and 6 bases at J; junction bases unmatched: 4. The germline gives CDR1 PRHDT, CDR2 FYEKMQ (reference sequence). CDR3 length: 12 residues. DNA for the CDR3: TGTGCCAGCAGCCCGACAGGGTCCGAGCAGTACTTC. Its translation: CASSPTGSEQYF.

DNA for the CDR3: TGCGCCAGCAGCTTTGGGACTAGCGGGGGCCCCGGGGGTACAGATACGCAGTATTTT. Translated, it gives CASSFGTSGGPGGTDTQYF. V usage is TRBV5-1 and J usage is TRBJ2-3; the match to TRBD2 covers 14 bases. V was pared by 2 bases and J by 3 bases, with 11 bases of the junction left unmatched. The CDR3 runs 19 residues. CDR1 and CDR2 from the germline V gene are SGHRS and YFSETQ. Full variable domain (remainder filled in from reference TRBV5-1 and TRBJ2-3): KAGVTQTPRYLIKTRGQQVTLSCSPISGHRSVSWYQQTPGQGLQFLFEYFSETQRNKGNFPGRFSGRQFSNSRSEMNVSTLELGDSALYLCASSFGTSGGPGGTDTQYFGPGTRLTVL.

The chain couples TRBV7-6 to TRBJ2-1; TRBD2 might be the D (7 bases). This CDR3 is built from 14 residues. Per the germline V gene, CDR1 is SGHVS and CDR2 is FNYEAQ. V dropped 5 bases and J dropped 8 bases, with 16 bases sitting between them. CDR3 nucleotides: TGTGCCAGCAGCACCGGGGGGCTAGGGGATGAGCAGTTCTTC. Its translation: CASSTGGLGDEQFF.

There are a few counts of this clone. J is TRBJ1-6 and V is TRBV6-5; D remains unclear. The CDR3 spans 16 residues. V was shortened by 2 bases and J by 3 bases, with 11 bases between the two germline ends. CDR1 and CDR2 (germline): MNHEY, SVGAGI. DNA of the CDR3: TGTGCCAGCAGTTACGAATCAGGTCGCTATAATTCACCCCTCCACTTT. It is translated as CASSYESGRYNSPLHF.

The chain links TRBV10-2 to TRBJ1-1, with D possibly being TRBD1 (6 bases). This CDR3 comprises 17 residues. V lost 0 bases and J 2 bases, leaving 16 bases between the germline ends. From germline, CDR1 is WSHSY and CDR2 SAAADI. The CDR3 spells CASSESGGGGRNTEAFF. The CDR3 nucleotides are TGCGCCAGCAGTGAGTCGGGGGGGGGCGGCAGAAACACTGAAGCTTTCTTT.

The chain links TRBV2 to TRBJ1-6, with D unresolved. Germline V CDR1 and CDR2: SNHLY, FYNNEI. CDR3 length: 15 amino acids. The V end was cut by 6 bases, the J end by 5 bases, with 14 bases between. CDR3 nucleotide sequence: TGTGCCAGCAGCCTTTTTGGACTGAATAATTCACCCCTCCACTTT. This codes for CASSLFGLNNSPLHF. The whole variable domain, filled in from reference TRBV2 and TRBJ1-6, reads EPEVTQTPSHQVTQMGQEVILRCVPISNHLYFYWYRQILGQKVEFLVSFYNNEISEKSEIFDDQFSVERPDGSNFTLKIRSTKLEDSAMYFCASSLFGLNNSPLHFGNGTRLTVT.

DNA of the CDR3: TGTGCCAGCAGCTCCGGGACTAGCGGGAGGGCCGTCACAGATACGCAGTATTTT. It translates to CASSSGTSGRAVTDTQYF. The chain uses TRBV5-4 and TRBJ2-3; 16 bases align to TRBD2. The CDR3 has 18 amino acids. In germline, CDR1 is SGHNT, CDR2 YYREEE (reference sequence). V gave up 3 bases and J gave up 2 bases; unmatched junction bases: 6.

The chain uses TRBV7-3 and TRBJ2-1, with a weak D call TRBD1 (5 bases). V was trimmed by 6 bases and J by 8 bases, leaving 11 bases between them. From germline, CDR1 is SGHTA and CDR2 FQGTGA. This CDR3 has 12 amino acids. CDR3 in amino acids: CASSQDSHEQFF. The CDR3 DNA sequence: TGTGCCAGCAGTCAAGACAGCCATGAGCAGTTCTTC.

The J gene is TRBJ2-5, the V gene TRBV28, with 11 positions matching TRBD2. J was trimmed by 4 bases and V by 2 bases; bases with no gene match: 6. The CDR3 is 16 residues long. Germline V gene lookup returns CDR1 MDHEN and CDR2 SYDVKM. In nucleotides, the CDR3 is TGTGCCAGCAGTTTAGCTAGCGGGAGGATGTTAGAGACCCAGTACTTC. Amino acids: CASSLASGRMLETQYF.

V usage is TRBV2 and J usage is TRBJ2-5; 7 bases are shared with TRBD2. CDR1 is SNHLY, CDR2 FYNNEI, per germline. Losses at the gene ends were 3 bases for V and 0 bases for J; bases not matched to a gene: 4. The CDR3 has 15 amino acids. CDR3 sequence: CASSDRGSYQETQYF. CDR3 in DNA: TGTGCCAGCAGTGATCGCGGGAGCTACCAAGAGACCCAGTACTTC.

J is TRBJ1-1 and V is TRBV2; 7 positions match TRBD1. The CDR3 runs to 15 residues. Germline-derived CDR1 and CDR2 are SNHLY and FYNNEI. The V segment lost 6 bases and the J segment 1 base; nucleotides outside the gene matches: 8. The CDR3 loop is CASSRDSNPNTEAFF. CDR3 DNA sequence: TGTGCCAGCAGCCGGGACAGCAATCCGAACACTGAAGCTTTCTTT.

This chain uses TRBV6-6 with TRBJ1-6, with D hard to call. This CDR3 has 15 residues. V lost 4 bases to trimming and J lost 8 bases, with 15 bases between them. Germline-derived CDR1 and CDR2 are MNHNY and SVGAGI (reference sequence). The CDR3 protein is CASSSSGGRDSPLHF. In DNA, the CDR3 is TGTGCCAGCAGTTCGTCAGGAGGGAGGGATTCACCCCTCCACTTT.

V and J are TRBV20-1 and TRBJ1-2; the D is unclear. Germline CDR1 and CDR2: DFQATT and SNEGSKA (reference sequence). The CDR3 is 11 amino acids. The V end lost 4 bases, the J end lost 7 bases, and 10 bases lay between the germline ends. CDR3 sequence: CSANSGGGYTF. CDR3 coding DNA: TGCAGTGCTAATTCTGGAGGTGGCTACACCTTC.

This rearrangement joins TRBV2 to TRBJ2-1; the D gene is possibly TRBD2 (6 bases). Trimming shortened V by 4 bases and J by 4 bases, and 11 bases separated the two germline ends. The CDR3 sequence is 14 residues long. Germline CDR1 and CDR2: SNHLY and FYNNEI. CDR3 coding DNA: TGTGCCAGCAGTGCCAGCGGGCCATACAATGAGCAGTTCTTC. As protein: CASSASGPYNEQFF.

The chain joins TRBV18 to TRBJ2-2; 7 bases are shared with TRBD1. The V segment lost 4 bases and the J segment 1 base; nucleotides outside the gene matches: 3. CDR1 and CDR2 (germline): KGHSH, LQKENI. The CDR3 is 15 residues long. CDR3 coding DNA: TGTGCCAGCTCACTTCGGACAGGGAACACCGGGGAGCTGTTTTTT. Translated, it gives CASSLRTGNTGELFF.

The rearrangement links TRBV7-9 to TRBJ2-3; 9 nucleotides align to TRBD1. Germline values: CDR1 SEHNR, CDR2 FQNEAQ (reference sequence). V lost 5 bases, J lost 1 base, and 4 bases stayed unmatched. The CDR3 length is 15 residues. The CDR3 DNA reads TGTGCCAGCAGCCCCGGGACAGGGCGCACAGATACGCAGTATTTT. Amino acid sequence: CASSPGTGRTDTQYF.

The chain couples TRBV27 to TRBJ1-4; D perhaps matches TRBD1 (5 bases). V dropped 3 bases and J dropped 6 bases, with 11 bases sitting between them. This CDR3 spans 14 amino acids. Germline V gives CDR1 MNHEY, CDR2 SMNVEV (reference sequence). Written as DNA, the CDR3 is TGTGCCAGCAGTTTTCTGGGGGAGGATGAAAAACTGTTTTTT. This codes for CASSFLGEDEKLFF.

For the CDR3, the DNA is TGTGCCAGCAGCTTAGGGAGGACTGGACAGGACTTCTTT. It yields the protein CASSLGRTGQDFF. This chain uses TRBV7-8 with TRBJ1-1; 7 bases line up with TRBD1. V shed 1 base and J 14 bases; nucleotides not matched to a gene: 10. The CDR3 contains 13 residues. Germline CDR1 and CDR2: SGHVS and FQNEAQ.

The chain carries TRBV11-2 and TRBJ1-4; a possible D gene is TRBD1 (5 bases). From germline, CDR1 is SGHAT and CDR2 FQNNGV. The CDR3 covers 11 residues. Trimming took 5 bases from V and 13 from J, leaving 11 bases between them. The CDR3 DNA is TGTGCCAGCAGCCTGCGGGACGTACTGTTTTTT. Protein product: CASSLRDVLFF.